This T cell receptor (beta chain) was found in a study of CD8 T cells in ankylosing spondylitis. TCRdb ran MiXCR on the 5' RACE reads and lists one entry per CDR3 protein. The table shows about 800,000 distinct CDR3 sequences, with roughly 12% occurring only once. Findings and caveats of the study: Some of the motif variants had earlier been found in reactive arthritis patients' fluid and blood. What seemed typical of ankylosing spondylitis blood was a TCR beta motif built from roughly 8 highly homologous variants.

This clonotype was found many times. The target antigen is unknown. The CDR3 is made up of 13 amino acids. Germline-derived CDR1 and CDR2 are DFQATT and SNEGSKA (reference sequence). V dropped 5 bases and J dropped 3 bases, with 13 bases sitting between them. Sequenced sample: blood, either unsorted or a sorted T cell fraction (not recorded which). The chain combines TRBV20-1 with TRBJ1-2, with D possibly being TRBD1 (6 bases). This TCR came from a male donor with ankylosing spondylitis. As DNA, the CDR3 is TGCAGTGCTTCCGGGACAAGACACTATGGCTACACCTTC. This translates into CSASGTRHYGYTF.